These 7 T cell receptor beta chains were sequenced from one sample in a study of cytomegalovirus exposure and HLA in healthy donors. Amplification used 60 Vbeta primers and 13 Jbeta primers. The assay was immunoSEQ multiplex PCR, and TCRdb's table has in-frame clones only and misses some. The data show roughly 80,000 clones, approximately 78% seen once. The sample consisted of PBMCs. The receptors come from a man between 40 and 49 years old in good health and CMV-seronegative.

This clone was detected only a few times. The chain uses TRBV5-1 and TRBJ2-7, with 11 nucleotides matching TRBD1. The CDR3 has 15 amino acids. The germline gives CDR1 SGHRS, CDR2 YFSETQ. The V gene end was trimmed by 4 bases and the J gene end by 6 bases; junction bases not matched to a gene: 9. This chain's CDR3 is CASSTAGTGGSEQYF. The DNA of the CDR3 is TGCGCCAGCAGCACAGCCGGGACAGGGGGTTCCGAGCAGTACTTC.

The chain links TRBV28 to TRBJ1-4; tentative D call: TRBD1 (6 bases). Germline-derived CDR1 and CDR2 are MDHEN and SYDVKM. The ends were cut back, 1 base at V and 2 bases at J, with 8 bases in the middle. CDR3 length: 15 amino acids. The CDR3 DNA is TGTGCCAGCAGTTTATTGGGGGCTACTAATGAAAAACTGTTTTTT. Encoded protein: CASSLLGATNEKLFF.

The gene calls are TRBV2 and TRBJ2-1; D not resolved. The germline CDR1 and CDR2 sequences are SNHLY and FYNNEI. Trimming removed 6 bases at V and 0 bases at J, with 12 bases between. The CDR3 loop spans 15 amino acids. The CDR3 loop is CASRARFSSYNEQFF. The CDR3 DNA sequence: TGTGCCAGCAGGGCTAGATTTAGCTCCTACAATGAGCAGTTCTTC.

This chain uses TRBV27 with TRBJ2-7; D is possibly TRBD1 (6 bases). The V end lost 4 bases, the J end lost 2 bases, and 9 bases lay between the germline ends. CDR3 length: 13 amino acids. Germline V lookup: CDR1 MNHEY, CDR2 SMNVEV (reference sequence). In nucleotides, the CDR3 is TGTGCCAGCAGTTCAGGGGTCGCCTACGAGCAGTACTTC. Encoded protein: CASSSGVAYEQYF.

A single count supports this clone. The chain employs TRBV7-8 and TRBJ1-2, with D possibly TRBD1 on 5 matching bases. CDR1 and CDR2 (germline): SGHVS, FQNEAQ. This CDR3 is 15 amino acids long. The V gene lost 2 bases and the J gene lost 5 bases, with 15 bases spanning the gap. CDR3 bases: TGTGCCAGCAGCTTAAGGGCTGGGGGGGGGTATGGCTACACCTTC. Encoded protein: CASSLRAGGGYGYTF.

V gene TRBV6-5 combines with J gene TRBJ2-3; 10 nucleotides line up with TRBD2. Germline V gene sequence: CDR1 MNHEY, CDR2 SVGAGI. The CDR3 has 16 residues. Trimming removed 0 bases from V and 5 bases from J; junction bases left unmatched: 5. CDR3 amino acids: CASSYSLAGVGDTQYF. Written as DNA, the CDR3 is TGTGCCAGCAGTTACTCGCTAGCGGGGGTTGGAGATACGCAGTATTTT.

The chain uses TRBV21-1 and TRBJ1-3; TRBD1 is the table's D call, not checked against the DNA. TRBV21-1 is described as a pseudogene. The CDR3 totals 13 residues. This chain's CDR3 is CARRSGDGNTIYF. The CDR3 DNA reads TGTGCCCGCCGGTCAGGGGACGGAAACACCATATATTTT.